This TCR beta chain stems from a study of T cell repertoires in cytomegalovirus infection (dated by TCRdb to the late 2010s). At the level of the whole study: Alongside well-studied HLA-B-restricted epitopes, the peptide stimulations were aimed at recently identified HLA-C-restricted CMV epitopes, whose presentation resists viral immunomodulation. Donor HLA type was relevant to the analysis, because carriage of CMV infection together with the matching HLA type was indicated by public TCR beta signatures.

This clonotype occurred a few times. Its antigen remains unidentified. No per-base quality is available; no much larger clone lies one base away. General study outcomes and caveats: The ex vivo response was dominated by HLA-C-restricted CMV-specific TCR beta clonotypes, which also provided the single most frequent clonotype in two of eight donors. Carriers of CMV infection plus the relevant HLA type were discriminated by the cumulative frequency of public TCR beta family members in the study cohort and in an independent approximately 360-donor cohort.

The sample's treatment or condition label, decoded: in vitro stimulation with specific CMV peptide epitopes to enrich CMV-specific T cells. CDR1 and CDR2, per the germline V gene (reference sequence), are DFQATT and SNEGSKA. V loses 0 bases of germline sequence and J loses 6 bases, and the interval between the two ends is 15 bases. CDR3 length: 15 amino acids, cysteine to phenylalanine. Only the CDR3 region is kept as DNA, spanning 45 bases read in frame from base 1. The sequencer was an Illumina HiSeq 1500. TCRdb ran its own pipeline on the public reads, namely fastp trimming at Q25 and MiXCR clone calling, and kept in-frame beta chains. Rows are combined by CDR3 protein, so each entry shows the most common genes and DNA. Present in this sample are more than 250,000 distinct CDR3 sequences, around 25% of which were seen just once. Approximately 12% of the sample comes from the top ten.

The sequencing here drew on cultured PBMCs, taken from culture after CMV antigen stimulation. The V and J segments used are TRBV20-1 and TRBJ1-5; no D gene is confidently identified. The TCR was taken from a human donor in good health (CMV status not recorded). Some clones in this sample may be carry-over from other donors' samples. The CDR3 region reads CSARDFGLAAQPQHF. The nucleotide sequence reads TGCAGTGCTAGAGACTTTGGTCTAGCAGCTCAGCCCCAGCATTTT.